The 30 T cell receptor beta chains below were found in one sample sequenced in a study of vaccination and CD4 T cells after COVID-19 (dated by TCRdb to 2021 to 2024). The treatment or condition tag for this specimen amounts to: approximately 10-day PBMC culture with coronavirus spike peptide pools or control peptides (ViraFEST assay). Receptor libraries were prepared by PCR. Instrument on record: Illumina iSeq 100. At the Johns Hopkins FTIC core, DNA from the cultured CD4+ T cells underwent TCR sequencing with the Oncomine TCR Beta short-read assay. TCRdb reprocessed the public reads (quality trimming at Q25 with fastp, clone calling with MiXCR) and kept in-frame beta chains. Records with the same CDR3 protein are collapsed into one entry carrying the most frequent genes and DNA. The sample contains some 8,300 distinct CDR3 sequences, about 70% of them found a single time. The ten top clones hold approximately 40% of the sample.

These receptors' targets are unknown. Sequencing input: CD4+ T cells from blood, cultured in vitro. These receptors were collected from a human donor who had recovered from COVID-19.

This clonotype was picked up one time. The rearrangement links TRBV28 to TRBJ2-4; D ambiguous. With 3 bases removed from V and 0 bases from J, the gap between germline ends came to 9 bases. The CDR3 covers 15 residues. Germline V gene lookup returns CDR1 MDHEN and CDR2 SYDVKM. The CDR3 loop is CASSLGIVAKNIQYF. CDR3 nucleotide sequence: TGTGCCAGCAGTTTGGGGATTGTAGCCAAAAACATTCAGTACTTC.

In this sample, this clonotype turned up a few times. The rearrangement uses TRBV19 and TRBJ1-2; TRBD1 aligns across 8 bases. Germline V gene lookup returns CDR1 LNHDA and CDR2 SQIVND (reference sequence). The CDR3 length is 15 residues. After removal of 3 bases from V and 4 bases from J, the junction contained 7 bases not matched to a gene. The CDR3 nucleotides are TGTGCCAGTAGTATTAACAGGGGGAGCGGCTATGGCTACACCTTC. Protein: CASSINRGSGYGYTF.

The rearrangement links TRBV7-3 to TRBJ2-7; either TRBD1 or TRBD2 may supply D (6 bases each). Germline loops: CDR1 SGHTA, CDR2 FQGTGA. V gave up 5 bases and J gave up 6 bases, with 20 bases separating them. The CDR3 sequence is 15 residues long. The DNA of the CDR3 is TGTGCCAGCAGCCCTAACTGGTCGGGGGCCGGCGAGCAGTACTTC. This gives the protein CASSPNWSGAGEQYF.

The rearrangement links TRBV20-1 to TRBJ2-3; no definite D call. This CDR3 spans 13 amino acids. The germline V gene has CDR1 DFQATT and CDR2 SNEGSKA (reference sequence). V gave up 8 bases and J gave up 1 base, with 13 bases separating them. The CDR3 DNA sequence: TGCAGTCCTCTCCTCCCTGGCACAGATACGCAGTATTTT. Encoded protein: CSPLLPGTDTQYF.

CDR3 sequence: CASSQGDREPTEAFF. DNA for the CDR3: TGTGCCAGCAGCCAAGGGGACAGGGAGCCCACTGAAGCTTTCTTT. This rearrangement joins TRBV6-1 to TRBJ1-1; 9 bases are shared with TRBD1. With V trimmed by 6 bases and J by 4 bases, 9 bases remained unmatched. The CDR3 loop spans 15 amino acids. Germline V gene data show CDR1 as MNHNS and CDR2 as SASEGT.

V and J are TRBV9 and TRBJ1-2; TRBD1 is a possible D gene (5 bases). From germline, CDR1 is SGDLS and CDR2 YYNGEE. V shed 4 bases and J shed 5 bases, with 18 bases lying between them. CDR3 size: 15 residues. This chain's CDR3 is CASSLAGSDKYGYTF. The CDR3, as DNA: TGTGCCAGCAGCCTCGCAGGCTCGGACAAATATGGCTACACCTTC. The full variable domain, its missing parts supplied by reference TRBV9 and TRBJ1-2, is DSGVTQTPKHLITATGQRVTLRCSPRSGDLSVYWYQQSLDQGLQFLIQYYNGEERAKGNILERFSAQQFPDLHSELNLSSLELGDSALYFCASSLAGSDKYGYTFGSGTRLTVV.

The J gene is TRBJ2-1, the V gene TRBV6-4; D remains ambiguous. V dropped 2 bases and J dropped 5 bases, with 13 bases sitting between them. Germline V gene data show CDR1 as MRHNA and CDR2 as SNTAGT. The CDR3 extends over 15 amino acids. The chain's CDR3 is CASSDPFWGNNEQFF. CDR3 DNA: TGTGCCAGCAGTGACCCCTTTTGGGGAAACAATGAGCAGTTCTTC.

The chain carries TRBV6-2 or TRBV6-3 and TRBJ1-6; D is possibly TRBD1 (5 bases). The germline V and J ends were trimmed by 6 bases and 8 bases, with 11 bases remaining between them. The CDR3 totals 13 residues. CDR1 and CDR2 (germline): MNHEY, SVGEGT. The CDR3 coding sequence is TGTGCCAGCAGAGGGGACCTTTATTCACCCCTCCACTTT. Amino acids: CASRGDLYSPLHF.

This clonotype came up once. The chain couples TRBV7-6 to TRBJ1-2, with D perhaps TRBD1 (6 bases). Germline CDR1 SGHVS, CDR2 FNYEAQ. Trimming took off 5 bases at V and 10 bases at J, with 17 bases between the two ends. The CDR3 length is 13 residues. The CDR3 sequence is CASSQQDSAPYTF. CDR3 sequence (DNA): TGTGCCAGCAGCCAGCAGGACAGTGCTCCCTACACCTTC.

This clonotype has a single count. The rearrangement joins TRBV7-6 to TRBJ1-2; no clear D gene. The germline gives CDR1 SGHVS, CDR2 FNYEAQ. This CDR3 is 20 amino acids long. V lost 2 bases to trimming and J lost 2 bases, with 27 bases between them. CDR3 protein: CASSLRSPTDVLTPNYGYTF. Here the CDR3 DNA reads TGTGCCAGCAGCTTACGGTCCCCCACCGATGTGCTAACGCCAAACTATGGCTACACCTTC.

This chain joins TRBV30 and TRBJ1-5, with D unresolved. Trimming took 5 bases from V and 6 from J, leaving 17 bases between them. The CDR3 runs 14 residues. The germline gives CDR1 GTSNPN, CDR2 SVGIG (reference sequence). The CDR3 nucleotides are TGTGCCTGGGGGCAACCGGGAGTAGGTCAGCCCCAGCATTTT. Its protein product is CAWGQPGVGQPQHF.

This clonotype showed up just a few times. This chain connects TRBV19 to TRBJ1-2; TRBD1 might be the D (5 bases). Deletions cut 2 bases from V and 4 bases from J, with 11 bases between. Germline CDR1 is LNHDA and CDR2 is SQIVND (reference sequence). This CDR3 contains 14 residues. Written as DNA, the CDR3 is TGTGCCAGTAGTATAACGCAGGGCGGCTATGGCTACACCTTC. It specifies CASSITQGGYGYTF.

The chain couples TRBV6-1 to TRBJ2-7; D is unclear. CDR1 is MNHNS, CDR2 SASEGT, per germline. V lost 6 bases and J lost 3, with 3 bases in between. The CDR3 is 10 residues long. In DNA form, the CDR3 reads TGTGCCAGCAGAGACTACGAGCAGTACTTC. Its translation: CASRDYEQYF.

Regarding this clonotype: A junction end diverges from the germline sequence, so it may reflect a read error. CDR3 nucleotide sequence: TGTGCCAGCAGCCCTTCACGGGCATCCCCGTTCTTC. Residues: CASSPSRASPFF. J is TRBJ1-2 and V is TRBV7-9; unclear D gene. There are 12 residues in the CDR3. Germline values: CDR1 SEHNR, CDR2 FQNEAQ (reference sequence).

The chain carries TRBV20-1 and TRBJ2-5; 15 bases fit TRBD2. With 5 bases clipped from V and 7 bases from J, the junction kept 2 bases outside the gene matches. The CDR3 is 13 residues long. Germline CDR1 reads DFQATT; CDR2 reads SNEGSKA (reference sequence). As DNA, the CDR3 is TGCAGTGCTGGACTAGCGGGGGGGCGGACCCAGTACTTC. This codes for CSAGLAGGRTQYF.

CDR3 DNA: TGTGCCTTTGTCCCGGGACAGGGCAAAAACATTCAGTACTTC. Translation gives CAFVPGQGKNIQYF. V gene TRBV30 combines with J gene TRBJ2-4; 9 positions agree with TRBD1. From germline, CDR1 is GTSNPN and CDR2 SVGIG (reference sequence). The trim removed 7 bases at V and 3 bases at J, leaving 7 bases unmatched. CDR3 length: 14 amino acids.

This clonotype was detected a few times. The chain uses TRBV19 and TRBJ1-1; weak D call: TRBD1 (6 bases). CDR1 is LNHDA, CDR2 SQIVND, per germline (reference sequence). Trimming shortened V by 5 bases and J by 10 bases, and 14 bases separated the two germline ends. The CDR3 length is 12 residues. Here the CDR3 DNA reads TGTGCCAGTAGTCAGAACAGGGCAAGAGCTTTCTTT. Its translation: CASSQNRARAFF. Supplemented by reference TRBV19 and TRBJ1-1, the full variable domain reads DGGITQSPKYLFRKEGQNVTLSCEQNLNHDAMYWYRQDPGQGLRLIYYSQIVNDFQKGDIAEGYSVSREKKESFPLTVTSAQKNPTAFYLCASSQNRARAFFGQGTRLTVV.

The CDR3 loop is CASSEGIEAFF. The CDR3 DNA reads TGTGCCAGCAGTGAGGGCATTGAAGCTTTCTTT. This chain uses TRBV2 with TRBJ1-1; unclear D gene. This CDR3 is built from 11 residues. In germline, CDR1 is SNHLY, CDR2 FYNNEI. Trimming removed 3 bases from V and 7 bases from J, with 6 bases in between.

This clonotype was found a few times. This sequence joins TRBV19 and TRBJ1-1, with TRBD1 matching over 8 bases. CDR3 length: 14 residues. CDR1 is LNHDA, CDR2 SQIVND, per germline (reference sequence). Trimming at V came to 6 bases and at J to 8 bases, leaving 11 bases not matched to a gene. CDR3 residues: CASSRGPSVKEAFF. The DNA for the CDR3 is TGTGCCAGTAGCAGGGGGCCCTCCGTGAAAGAAGCTTTCTTT.

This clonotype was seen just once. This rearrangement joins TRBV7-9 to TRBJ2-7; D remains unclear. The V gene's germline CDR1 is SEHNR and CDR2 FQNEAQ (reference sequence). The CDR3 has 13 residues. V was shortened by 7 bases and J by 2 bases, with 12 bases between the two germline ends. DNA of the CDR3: TGTGCCAGCACAGGAAACGGACCCTACGAGCAGTACTTC. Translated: CASTGNGPYEQYF.

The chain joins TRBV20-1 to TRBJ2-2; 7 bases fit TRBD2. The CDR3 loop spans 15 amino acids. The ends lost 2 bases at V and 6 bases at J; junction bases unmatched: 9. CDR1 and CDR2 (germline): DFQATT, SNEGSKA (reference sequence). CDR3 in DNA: TGCAGTGCTAGACTAAGCGGGGCGGAGGCCGGGGAGCTGTTTTTT. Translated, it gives CSARLSGAEAGELFF.

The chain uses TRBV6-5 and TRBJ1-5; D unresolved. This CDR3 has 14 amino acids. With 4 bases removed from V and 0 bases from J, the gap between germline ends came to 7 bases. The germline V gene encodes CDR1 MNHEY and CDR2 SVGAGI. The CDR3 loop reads CASSSAYSNQPQHF. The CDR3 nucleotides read TGTGCCAGCAGTTCTGCCTATAGCAATCAGCCCCAGCATTTT.

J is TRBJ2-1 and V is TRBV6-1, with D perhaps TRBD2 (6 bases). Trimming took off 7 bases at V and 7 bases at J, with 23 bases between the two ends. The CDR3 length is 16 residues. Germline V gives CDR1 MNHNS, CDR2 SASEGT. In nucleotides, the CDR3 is TGTGCCAGCACCAACTTTCTTGGGCAGGCGGGGAATGAGCAGTTCTTC. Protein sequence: CASTNFLGQAGNEQFF.

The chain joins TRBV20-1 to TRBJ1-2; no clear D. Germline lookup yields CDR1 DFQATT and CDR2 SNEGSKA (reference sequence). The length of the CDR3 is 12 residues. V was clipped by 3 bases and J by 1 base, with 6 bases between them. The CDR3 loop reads CSASKGNYGYTF. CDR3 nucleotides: TGCAGTGCTAGTAAGGGTAACTATGGCTACACCTTC.

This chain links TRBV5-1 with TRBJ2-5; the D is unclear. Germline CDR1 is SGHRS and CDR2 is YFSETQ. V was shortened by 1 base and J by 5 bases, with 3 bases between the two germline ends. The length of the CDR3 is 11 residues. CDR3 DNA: TGCGCCAGCAGCTTGCAGGAGACCCAGTACTTC. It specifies CASSLQETQYF.

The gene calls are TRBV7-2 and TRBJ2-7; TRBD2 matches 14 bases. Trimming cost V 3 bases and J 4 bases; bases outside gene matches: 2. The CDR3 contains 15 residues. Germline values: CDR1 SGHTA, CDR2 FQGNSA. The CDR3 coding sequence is TGTGCCAGCAGCTTGACTAGCGGGGGGGCATACGAGCAGTACTTC. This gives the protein CASSLTSGGAYEQYF.

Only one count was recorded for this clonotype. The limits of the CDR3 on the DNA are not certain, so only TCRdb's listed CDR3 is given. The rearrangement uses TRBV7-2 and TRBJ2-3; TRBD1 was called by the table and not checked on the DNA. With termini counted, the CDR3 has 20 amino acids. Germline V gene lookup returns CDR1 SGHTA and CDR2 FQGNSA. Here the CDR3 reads CASSFYICSAVTGTGDTQYF.

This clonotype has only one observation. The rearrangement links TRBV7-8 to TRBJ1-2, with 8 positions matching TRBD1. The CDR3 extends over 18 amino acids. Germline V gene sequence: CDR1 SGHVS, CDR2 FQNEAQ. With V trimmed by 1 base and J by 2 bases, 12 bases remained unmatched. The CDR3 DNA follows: TGTGCCAGCAGCTTAGACGGACAGGGCGGCCCCCTCAACTATGGCTACACCTTC. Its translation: CASSLDGQGGPLNYGYTF.

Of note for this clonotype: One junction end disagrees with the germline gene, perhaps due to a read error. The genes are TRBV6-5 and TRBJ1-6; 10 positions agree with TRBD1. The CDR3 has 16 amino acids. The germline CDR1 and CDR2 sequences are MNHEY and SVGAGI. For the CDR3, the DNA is TGTGCCAGCAGTCACTCGTCGGACAGGGGGGTTTCACCCCTCCACTTT. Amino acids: CASSHSSDRGVSPLHF.

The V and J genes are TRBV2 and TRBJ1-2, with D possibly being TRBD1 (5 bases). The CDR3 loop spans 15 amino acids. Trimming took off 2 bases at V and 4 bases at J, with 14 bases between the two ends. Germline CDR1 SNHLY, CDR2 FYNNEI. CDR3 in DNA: TGTGCCAGCAGTGAAACAGGCCGGGTGGGCTATGGCTACACCTTC. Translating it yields CASSETGRVGYGYTF.